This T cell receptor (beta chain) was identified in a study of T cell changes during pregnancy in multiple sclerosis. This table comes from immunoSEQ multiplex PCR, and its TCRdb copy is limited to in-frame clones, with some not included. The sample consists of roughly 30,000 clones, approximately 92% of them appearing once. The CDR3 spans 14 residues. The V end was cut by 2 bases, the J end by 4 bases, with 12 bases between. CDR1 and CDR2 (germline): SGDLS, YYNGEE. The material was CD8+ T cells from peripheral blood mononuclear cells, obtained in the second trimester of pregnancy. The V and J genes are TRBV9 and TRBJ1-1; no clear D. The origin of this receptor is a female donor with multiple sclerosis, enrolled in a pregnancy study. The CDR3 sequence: CASSVEGDGTEAFF. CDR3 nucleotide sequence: TGTGCCAGCAGCGTGGAGGGAGATGGCACTGAAGCTTTCTTT. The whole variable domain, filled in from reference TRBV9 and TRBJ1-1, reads DSGVTQTPKHLITATGQRVTLRCSPRSGDLSVYWYQQSLDQGLQFLIQYYNGEERAKGNILERFSAQQFPDLHSELNLSSLELGDSALYFCASSVEGDGTEAFFGQGTRLTVV.